This passage covers 27 T cell receptor beta chains from one sample sequenced in a study of TIL therapy for anti-PD-1-resistant metastatic lung cancer. Time point indicated: pre-treatment sample, taken before nivolumab and TIL therapy. This was the immunoSEQ v3 assay. Assay used: immunoSEQ multiplex PCR; TCRdb lists only in-frame clones, some missing. Of around 50,000 clones detected, around 79% appear once; the ten largest clones hold around 1.7%. This specimen consisted of blood, obtained at baseline. The receptors were gathered from a person aged 25-79 years with non-small cell lung cancer.

This clone was found once. The V call is TRBV11-3, the J call TRBJ2-5; D possibly corresponds to TRBD2 (6 bases). The CDR3 extends over 13 amino acids. V gave up 5 bases and J gave up 6 bases, with 13 bases separating them. Looked up from germline, CDR1 is SGHNT and CDR2 is YENEEA. The CDR3 bases are TGTGCCAGCAGCCGGGACTCCAAGCAGACCCAGTACTTC. It is translated as CASSRDSKQTQYF.

CDR3 in amino acids: CASSLTPTDTQYF. The CDR3 DNA is TGTGCCAGCAGCTTAACCCCCACAGATACGCAGTATTTT. The chain couples TRBV7-6 to TRBJ2-3; no firm D call. CDR1 and CDR2 from the germline V gene are SGHVS and FNYEAQ. V lost 2 bases and J 2 bases, leaving 5 bases between the germline ends. This CDR3 region has 13 residues.

This chain links TRBV7-3 with TRBJ2-5, with D perhaps matching TRBD2 (5 bases). CDR1 is SGHTA and CDR2 is FQGTGA in the germline V gene. V was shortened by 5 bases and J by 5 bases, with 12 bases between the two germline ends. The CDR3 extends over 13 amino acids. In DNA, the CDR3 is TGTGCCAGCAGCCCCCGACGCGGGGAGACCCAGTACTTC. The encoded protein is CASSPRRGETQYF.

The rearrangement links TRBV30 to TRBJ1-5; D gene ambiguous. Trimming removed 3 bases at V and 4 bases at J, with 10 bases between. The length of the CDR3 is 13 residues. Per germline, CDR1 GTSNPN and CDR2 SVGIG (reference sequence). CDR3 region: CAWSDGGNQPQHF. The CDR3 region has the DNA TGTGCCTGGAGCGATGGAGGGAATCAGCCCCAGCATTTT.

The CDR3 reads CASSFFPQPQHF. Written as DNA, the CDR3 is TGTGCCAGCAGTTTTTTTCCTCAGCCCCAGCATTTT. V gene TRBV28 combines with J gene TRBJ1-5; D gene uncertain. The germline V gene has CDR1 MDHEN and CDR2 SYDVKM. Trimming pared 3 bases from V and 6 bases from J, leaving 6 bases between. This CDR3 is built from 12 residues.

The gene calls are TRBV7-2 and TRBJ2-7; the match to TRBD2 covers 9 bases. CDR1 SGHTA and CDR2 FQGNSA come from the germline V gene. The CDR3 covers 15 residues. J gave up 3 bases and V 6 bases, and 9 bases lay outside the gene matches. Here the CDR3 DNA reads TGTGCCAGCAGTTCAAGCGGGGGGCACCTCTACGAGCAGTACTTC. Its protein product is CASSSSGGHLYEQYF.

The genes are TRBV18 and TRBJ1-5, with no clear D. There are 14 residues in the CDR3. Germline values: CDR1 KGHSH, CDR2 LQKENI. The germline V and J ends were trimmed by 4 bases and 3 bases, with 10 bases remaining between them. CDR3 nucleotides: TGTGCCAGCTCACAGGGTAACGACAATCAGCCCCAGCATTTT. As protein: CASSQGNDNQPQHF.

The gene calls are TRBV19 and TRBJ1-2; 10 nucleotides line up with TRBD1. There are 14 residues in the CDR3. Germline trimming cut 9 bases from V and 4 bases from J; bases unmatched to any gene: 8. CDR1 and CDR2 from the germline V gene are LNHDA and SQIVND (reference sequence). CDR3 region: CASSPGTGVYGYTF. The CDR3 DNA reads as TGTGCCAGCTCTCCCGGGACAGGGGTCTATGGCTACACCTTC.

V gene TRBV27 combines with J gene TRBJ1-2, with TRBD1 as a possible D gene (5 bases). The CDR3 spans 14 residues. The V end was cut by 6 bases, the J end by 4 bases, with 15 bases between. The germline CDR1 and CDR2 sequences are MNHEY and SMNVEV (reference sequence). Written as DNA, the CDR3 is TGTGCCAGCAGAGCCGGTGACAGAATCTATGGCTACACCTTC. Its protein product is CASRAGDRIYGYTF.

The chain uses TRBV15 and TRBJ1-1; D gene ambiguous. V lost 0 bases to trimming and J lost 6 bases, with 11 bases between them. The CDR3 has 14 residues. CDR1 is LNHNV and CDR2 is YYDKDF in the germline V gene (reference sequence). The CDR3 DNA is TGTGCCACCAGCAGAGATCAACGTGGGTCTGAAGCTTTCTTT. It encodes CATSRDQRGSEAFF.

The gene calls are TRBV27 and TRBJ1-2; 8 bases are shared with TRBD1. Trimming cost V 6 bases and J 5 bases; bases outside gene matches: 11. Germline V CDR1 and CDR2: MNHEY, SMNVEV (reference sequence). The CDR3 consists of 15 residues. CDR3 DNA: TGTGCCAGCAGAACACGACAGGGGAATTTTTATGGCTACACCTTC. Its protein product is CASRTRQGNFYGYTF.

The chain combines TRBV9 with TRBJ1-2; D not certain. CDR1 is SGDLS and CDR2 is YYNGEE in the germline V gene. The CDR3 has 16 residues. Trimming shortened V by 2 bases and J by 8 bases, and 22 bases separated the two germline ends. Here the CDR3 DNA reads TGTGCCAGCAGCGTTCCGGGCCCCCGCCTCGTGGGAGGCTACACCTTC. This translates into CASSVPGPRLVGGYTF.

The chain uses TRBV11-2 and TRBJ2-1; D not resolved. The CDR3 runs to 12 residues. Trimming left V 2 bases short and J 8 bases short, with 7 bases between. The germline CDR1 and CDR2 sequences are SGHAT and FQNNGV. The CDR3 bases are TGTGCCAGCAGCTTATATGGGGATGAGCAGTTCTTC. Its protein product is CASSLYGDEQFF.

This chain connects TRBV19 to TRBJ1-5, with a tentative D call TRBD1 (5 bases). The CDR3 has 14 residues. Trimming removed 4 bases at V and 5 bases at J, with 12 bases between. Germline loops: CDR1 LNHDA, CDR2 SQIVND (reference sequence). In DNA, the CDR3 is TGTGCCAGTAGTACTCGGGACCCAGATCAGCCCCAGCATTTT. Protein: CASSTRDPDQPQHF.

V usage is TRBV18 and J usage is TRBJ2-7; 7 bases align to TRBD2. With V trimmed by 2 bases and J by 2 bases, 6 bases remained unmatched. The CDR3 is 15 residues long. CDR1 is KGHSH and CDR2 is LQKENI in the germline V gene. The CDR3, as DNA: TGTGCCAGCTCACCAGGTGGCGGGAGCCCCTACGAGCAGTACTTC. Residues: CASSPGGGSPYEQYF. Based on the CDR3 plus reference TRBV18 and TRBJ2-7, the full variable domain is NAGVMQNPRHLVRRRGQEARLRCSPMKGHSHVYWYRQLPEEGLKFMVYLQKENIIDESGMPKERFSAEFPKEGPSILRIQQVVRGDSAAYFCASSPGGGSPYEQYFGPGTRLTVT.

This chain uses TRBV27 with TRBJ2-4; D not certain. The CDR3 is 17 amino acids. V was trimmed by 2 bases and J by 0 bases, leaving 14 bases between them. Germline values: CDR1 MNHEY, CDR2 SMNVEV (reference sequence). CDR3 bases: TGTGCCAGCAGTTTAGGGTACTATTCTCTAGCCAAAAACATTCAGTACTTC. This codes for CASSLGYYSLAKNIQYF.

This clone was observed once. J is TRBJ1-2 and V is TRBV27; D is possibly TRBD1 (6 bases). CDR3 size: 15 residues. V was pared by 2 bases and J by 2 bases, with 12 bases between. The germline V gene encodes CDR1 MNHEY and CDR2 SMNVEV (reference sequence). The CDR3 nucleotides read TGTGCCAGCAGTTTAGGGCCCCAGGGGAACTATGGCTACACCTTC. Translating gives CASSLGPQGNYGYTF.

The CDR3 spells CASSPRDRPHEQYF. The CDR3 DNA reads as TGTGCCAGCAGCCCCCGCGATCGTCCCCACGAGCAGTACTTC. The chain uses TRBV11-1 and TRBJ2-7; D is unclear. The V end was cut by 5 bases, the J end by 5 bases, with 16 bases between. Germline loops: CDR1 SGHAT, CDR2 FQDESV (reference sequence). CDR3 size: 14 residues.

The J gene is TRBJ1-3, the V gene TRBV9; D is unclear. The ends were cut back, 6 bases at V and 2 bases at J, with 12 bases in the middle. The CDR3 runs to 14 residues. CDR1 SGDLS and CDR2 YYNGEE come from the germline V gene. The CDR3 region is CASTPLETGNTIYF. As DNA, the CDR3 is TGTGCCAGCACCCCCTTGGAGACTGGAAACACCATATATTTT.

This clone is a singleton in its sample. The chain couples TRBV16 to TRBJ2-5; TRBD2 matches 7 bases. With 4 bases clipped from V and 2 bases from J, the junction kept 4 bases outside the gene matches. The CDR3 has 14 amino acids. The germline V gene has CDR1 KGHSY and CDR2 FQNENV. The CDR3 loop reads CASSPGTIQETQYF. The CDR3 region has the DNA TGTGCCAGCAGCCCGGGGACTATACAAGAGACCCAGTACTTC.

This clone was picked up one time. The CDR3, as DNA: TGTGCCAGCAGTTTGCCGACAGGGGGCGTCCAGCCCCAGCATTTT. This gives the protein CASSLPTGGVQPQHF. V and J are TRBV28 and TRBJ1-5; 10 positions match TRBD1. CDR1 MDHEN and CDR2 SYDVKM come from the germline V gene. The CDR3 runs to 15 residues. The J segment lost 7 bases and the V segment lost 3 bases, leaving 6 bases of the junction unmatched.

The DNA of the CDR3 is TGTGCCAGCAGTTACGGGACTGCGGATTCACCCCTCCACTTT. Protein: CASSYGTADSPLHF. This chain uses TRBV6-5 with TRBJ1-6; tentatively, D is TRBD1 (5 bases). The CDR3 sequence is 14 residues long. Germline V gene lookup returns CDR1 MNHEY and CDR2 SVGAGI. The V and J ends lost 2 bases and 8 bases respectively, with 10 bases between them.

V usage is TRBV6-5 and J usage is TRBJ1-2; the D is unclear. Germline V gives CDR1 MNHEY, CDR2 SVGAGI. V was trimmed by 0 bases and J by 1 base, leaving 6 bases between them. The CDR3 is 14 amino acids. In DNA form, the CDR3 reads TGTGCCAGCAGTTACTCGGTCAGTAACTATGGCTACACCTTC. Amino acids: CASSYSVSNYGYTF.

The chain recombines TRBV4-1 with TRBJ1-2; D unclear. The germline gives CDR1 MGHRA, CDR2 YSYEKL. The V gene lost 6 bases and the J gene lost 2 bases, with 13 bases spanning the gap. CDR3 size: 14 residues. The CDR3 DNA sequence: TGCGCCAGCAGAAGGGTAGGAGGGAACTATGGCTACACCTTC. Protein: CASRRVGGNYGYTF.

The chain links TRBV7-2 to TRBJ1-5; no firm D call. The CDR3 contains 14 residues. Germline V lookup: CDR1 SGHTA, CDR2 FQGNSA. The V end was cut by 5 bases, the J end by 1 base, with 9 bases between. CDR3 sequence reads: CASSPYISNQPQHF. The CDR3 region has the DNA TGTGCCAGCAGCCCCTATATAAGCAATCAGCCCCAGCATTTT.

This clone appeared a single time. CDR3 protein: CASSLGGTSLPDTQYF. The CDR3 nucleotides read TGCGCCAGCAGCTTGGGGGGGACTAGTCTCCCAGATACGCAGTATTTT. V usage is TRBV5-1 and J usage is TRBJ2-3; 8 nucleotides align to TRBD2. Trimming at V came to 0 bases and at J to 4 bases, leaving 7 bases not matched to a gene. The CDR3 contains 16 residues. CDR1 and CDR2 (germline): SGHRS, YFSETQ.

A note on this clone: Other DNA sequences of this sample code for an identical CDR3. The rearrangement uses TRBV28 and TRBJ1-1; unclear D gene. The V end was cut by 5 bases, the J end by 10 bases, with 14 bases between. The CDR3 extends over 12 amino acids. The V gene's germline CDR1 is MDHEN and CDR2 SYDVKM. Here the CDR3 DNA reads TGTGCCAGCAGTCCCCCAGCCCGGGGAGCTTTCTTT. Translated, it gives CASSPPARGAFF.